Given below is one T cell receptor (beta chain) in context. The antigen remains unidentified. This sample stems from a study of CD8 T cells in ankylosing spondylitis. A single record per CDR3 protein comes from TCRdb applying MiXCR to the 5' RACE reads. The repertoire includes about 130,000 distinct CDR3 sequences, 9.3% of them detected once, and approximately 3.6% sits in the top ten. Germline V gene sequence: CDR1 SEHNR, CDR2 FQNEAQ (reference sequence). The V segment lost 4 bases and the J segment 4 bases; nucleotides outside the gene matches: 6. The CDR3 runs to 17 residues. General study results and limits: From matched ankylosing spondylitis synovial fluid, disease-linked clones were reportedly recovered at significantly enriched levels. A TCR beta motif of several highly homologous variants seemed to mark ankylosing spondylitis blood. Relatively scarce in peripheral blood, disease-linked clones were CD8+. In reactive arthritis synovial fluid and blood, some motif variants had been reported before.

This TCR came from a male donor with ankylosing spondylitis or in good health (not recorded which). The material sequenced was blood, either unsorted or a sorted T cell fraction (not recorded which). J is TRBJ2-2 and V is TRBV7-9, with TRBD2 matching over 13 bases. The CDR3: CASSSRTSGSGTGELFF. The CDR3, as DNA: TGTGCCAGCAGCTCGAGGACTAGCGGGAGTGGCACCGGGGAGCTGTTTTTT.